This is a list of T cell receptor beta chains from one sample in a study of molecular identifiers for immune sequencing clone quantification. TCRdb re-called the PCR reads with MiXCR, one entry per CDR3 protein. The table records 85,000 to 100,000 distinct CDR3 sequences, 20% to 25% of them present only once. Material: naive CD8+ T cells from blood, with Jurkat cell RNA spiked in. The receptor set was obtained from a human donor in good health. Some libraries in this study had Jurkat cell RNA spiked in. Each CDR3 is given with its conserved first and last residue. Fields, in order: J gene, D gene, V gene, clone size, CDR3 DNA, CDR3 protein. D genes are given only for firm matches. Expanded clones get a size class; other rows say once, few or many, or leave the size out.

j_gene: TRBJ2-7
d_gene: TRBD1
v_gene: TRBV28
abundance: many
CDR3nt: TGTGCCAGCAGTCTGGGGACAGCCTTGAGCTCCTACGAGCAGTACTTC
CDR3aa: CASSLGTALSSYEQYF

j_gene: TRBJ2-1
d_gene: .
v_gene: TRBV11-2
abundance: many
CDR3nt: TGTGCCAGCAGACAAGGAGAAGCCGGGCGGCCGGGAAATGAGCAGTTCTTC
CDR3aa: CASRQGEAGRPGNEQFF

j_gene: TRBJ1-1
d_gene: .
v_gene: TRBV13
abundance: many
CDR3nt: TGTGCCAGCAGCCCGCCTAGGATGAACACTGAAGCTTTCTTT
CDR3aa: CASSPPRMNTEAFF

j_gene: TRBJ2-2
d_gene: .
v_gene: TRBV6-5
abundance: many
CDR3nt: TGTGCCAGCAGTCTACTGAGCGTTAGGGTCGCGCTGTTTTTT
CDR3aa: CASSLLSVRVALFF

j_gene: TRBJ2-4
d_gene: TRBD1
v_gene: TRBV25-1
abundance: few
CDR3nt: TGTGCCAGCAGTGAGTCTGGACAGGGAAACATTCAGTACTTC
CDR3aa: CASSESGQGNIQYF

j_gene: TRBJ2-3
d_gene: TRBD2
v_gene: TRBV9
abundance: .
CDR3nt: TGTGCCAGCAGCGTAGAGGGACTAGCGGGACGGGGCACAGATACGCAGTATTTT
CDR3aa: CASSVEGLAGRGTDTQYF

j_gene: TRBJ2-7
d_gene: .
v_gene: TRBV7-9
abundance: many
CDR3nt: TGTGCCAGCACGCCCCGGGGCTCCTACGAGCAGTACTTC
CDR3aa: CASTPRGSYEQYF

j_gene: TRBJ2-1
d_gene: .
v_gene: TRBV15
abundance: .
CDR3nt: TGTGCCACCAGCCGAGGGGACCTCTCCTCCTACAATGAGCAGTTCTTC
CDR3aa: CATSRGDLSSYNEQFF

j_gene: TRBJ2-4
d_gene: .
v_gene: TRBV27
abundance: .
CDR3nt: TGTGCCAGCAGTTTATCTTTGGGGCAGGCAAACATTCAGTACTTC
CDR3aa: CASSLSLGQANIQYF

j_gene: TRBJ2-7
d_gene: .
v_gene: TRBV5-1
abundance: .
CDR3nt: TGCGCCAGCAGCCCAGAGGGGGACGGTTCCTGCGAGCAGTACTTC
CDR3aa: CASSPEGDGSCEQYF

j_gene: TRBJ2-5
d_gene: .
v_gene: TRBV7-9
abundance: .
CDR3nt: TGTGCCAGCAGCTCTCTGGGGGGCCAAGAGACCCAGTGCTTC
CDR3aa: CASSSLGGQETQCF

j_gene: TRBJ2-7
d_gene: .
v_gene: TRBV24-1
abundance: .
CDR3nt: TGTGCCACCAGTGAGGGGGACGGAGAGAGCTCCTACGAGCAGTACTTC
CDR3aa: CATSEGDGESSYEQYF

j_gene: TRBJ2-1
d_gene: .
v_gene: TRBV15
abundance: .
CDR3nt: TGTGCCACCAGCAGAGATAGGGGGGAGTGGTATGAGCAGTTCTTC
CDR3aa: CATSRDRGEWYEQFF

j_gene: TRBJ2-7
d_gene: TRBD2
v_gene: TRBV5-1
abundance: many
CDR3nt: TGCGCCAGCAGCTTGGAGGCGGGGGGCGCGTTCGAGCAGTACTTC
CDR3aa: CASSLEAGGAFEQYF

j_gene: TRBJ2-7
d_gene: TRBD2
v_gene: TRBV11-2
abundance: .
CDR3nt: TGTGCCAGCAGCTTAGGCAGCGGGGGGAAATACGAGCAGTACTTC
CDR3aa: CASSLGSGGKYEQYF

j_gene: TRBJ2-2
d_gene: .
v_gene: TRBV7-2
abundance: .
CDR3nt: TGTGCCAGCAGCTTAACCACCACCACCGGGAAGCTGTTTTTT
CDR3aa: CASSLTTTTGKLFF